These 28 T cell receptor beta chains originate from one sample sequenced in a study of T cells in Graves' hyperthyroidism and ophthalmopathy. Amplification of TCR beta CDR3 regions used RNA as the template. TCR CDR3 regions were first amplified by RT-PCR with HTBI primers. TCRdb independently ran MiXCR on the multiplex PCR reads; one entry per CDR3 protein. Among fewer than 900,000 distinct CDR3 sequences listed, around 17% were seen once. Sequencing used blood. These receptors originate from a man younger than 35 with Graves' hyperthyroidism.

This clonotype has only a few counts. The chain links TRBV20-1 to TRBJ2-7, with D unclear. The germline CDR1 and CDR2 sequences are DFQATT and SNEGSKA (reference sequence). Trimming shortened V by 0 bases and J by 7 bases, and 16 bases separated the two germline ends. This CDR3 region has 14 residues. The CDR3 is CSARDHGGGYEQYF. The CDR3 bases are TGCAGTGCTAGAGATCACGGTGGTGGTTATGAGCAGTACTTC.

This clonotype was found a few times. This rearrangement joins TRBV20-1 to TRBJ2-7, with D uncertain. CDR1 is DFQATT and CDR2 is SNEGSKA in the germline V gene (reference sequence). This CDR3 spans 12 amino acids. V lost 2 bases and J lost 6, with 11 bases in between. DNA of the CDR3: TGCAGTGCTAGATCGTGGGGTCCCGAGCAGTACTTC. Its protein product is CSARSWGPEQYF.

The sample holds a few counts of this clonotype. The J gene is TRBJ1-3, the V gene TRBV20-1; D perhaps matches TRBD1 (6 bases). Trimming took off 5 bases at V and 4 bases at J, with 15 bases between the two ends. This CDR3 is 14 amino acids long. The germline V gene encodes CDR1 DFQATT and CDR2 SNEGSKA (reference sequence). Here the CDR3 DNA reads TGCAGTGCTGGCCCGCTGGGGGCGGGAAACACCATATATTTT. It codes for CSAGPLGAGNTIYF.

The V gene is TRBV19, the J gene TRBJ2-4, with TRBD1 as a possible D gene (7 bases). Trimming left V 7 bases short and J 0 bases short, with 25 bases between. The germline gives CDR1 LNHDA, CDR2 SQIVND (reference sequence). The CDR3 covers 19 residues. The CDR3 DNA reads TGTGCCAGTACCGATAAGGGCGGGACAGACCTTCTAGCCAAAAACATTCAGTACTTC. This encodes CASTDKGGTDLLAKNIQYF.

The rearrangement joins TRBV10-3 to TRBJ1-3; the D gene is possibly TRBD1 (6 bases). V lost 7 bases and J lost 0, with 10 bases in between. Germline assignment: CDR1 ENHRY and CDR2 SYGVKD. There are 14 residues in the CDR3. This CDR3 reads CAIKGELSGNTIYF. DNA for the CDR3: TGTGCCATCAAGGGGGAACTCTCTGGAAACACCATATATTTT.

At least ten counts were recorded for this clonotype. The chain joins TRBV28 to TRBJ2-7, with D possibly matching TRBD2 (5 bases). Trimming removed 4 bases at V and 7 bases at J, with 17 bases between. Germline V gene data show CDR1 as MDHEN and CDR2 as SYDVKM. CDR3 size: 14 residues. The CDR3 is CASSSTQTSGEQYF. The CDR3 nucleotides read TGTGCCAGCAGTTCCACTCAAACCTCGGGGGAGCAGTACTTC.

In this sample, this clonotype turned up many times. The genes are TRBV7-8 and TRBJ2-3, with D unresolved. V lost 1 base and J 4 bases, leaving 9 bases between the germline ends. The CDR3 runs 14 residues. Germline-derived CDR1 and CDR2 are SGHVS and FQNEAQ. The CDR3 nucleotides are TGTGCCAGCAGCTTAGACCGTGGGGCAGATACGCAGTATTTT. Amino acid sequence: CASSLDRGADTQYF.

There are many counts of this clonotype. The chain links TRBV15 to TRBJ2-7, with TRBD2 matching 8 bases. Germline values: CDR1 LNHNV, CDR2 YYDKDF (reference sequence). Trimming removed 0 bases from V and 5 bases from J; junction bases left unmatched: 9. The CDR3 consists of 16 residues. The CDR3 DNA reads TGTGCCACCAGCAGAGAGCGGGCGGGAGGACTGAACGAGCAGTACTTC. This codes for CATSRERAGGLNEQYF. Full variable domain (outside the CDR3, taken from reference TRBV15 and TRBJ2-7): DAMVIQNPRYQVTQFGKPVTLSCSQTLNHNVMYWYQQKSSQAPKLLFHYYDKDFNNEADTPDNFQSRRPNTSFCFLDIRSPGLGDTAMYLCATSRERAGGLNEQYFGPGTRLTVT.

This clonotype was recorded at least ten times. For the CDR3, the DNA is TGTGCCAGTAGTATGGGACCGAACACTGAAGCTTTCTTT. Protein: CASSMGPNTEAFF. The rearrangement joins TRBV19 to TRBJ1-1; possible D gene TRBD1, 5 bases. The CDR3 is 13 amino acids. Trimming took off 3 bases at V and 1 base at J, with 6 bases between the two ends. Germline CDR1 reads LNHDA; CDR2 reads SQIVND (reference sequence).

Concerning this clonotype itself: A much larger clone differs from this one at a single base, so this may be a read error. This CDR3 is CATNRVPEDADGYTF. The CDR3 DNA reads as TGTGCCACCAACAGAGTCCCCGAGGACGCGGATGGCTACACCTTC. This chain connects TRBV15 to TRBJ1-2; D is ambiguous. CDR3 length: 15 residues. Germline CDR1 and CDR2: LNHNV and YYDKDF (reference sequence).

With respect to this clonotype: One end of the junction fails to match germline, which may point to a read error. The chain employs TRBV6-1 and TRBJ2-5; either TRBD1 or TRBD2 may fit D (5 bases each). CDR1 and CDR2 (germline): MNHNS, SASEGT. CDR3 size: 13 residues. The CDR3 region has the DNA TGTGCCAGCAGCTCCTTGGGACGAGAGGCCCAGTACTTC. Translated: CASSSLGREAQYF.

This chain joins TRBV5-1 and TRBJ2-7; a possible D gene is TRBD1 (6 bases). V was trimmed by 5 bases and J by 2 bases, leaving 8 bases between them. Germline V gene lookup returns CDR1 SGHRS and CDR2 YFSETQ. This CDR3 contains 12 residues. The CDR3 DNA is TGCGCCAGCAGGGGGGCCCCCTACGAGCAGTACTTC. Protein product: CASRGAPYEQYF.

There are many counts of this clonotype. CDR3 DNA sequence: TGTGCCAGCTCACCATGGGGGGACAGAGTAAACATTCAGTACTTC. Protein sequence: CASSPWGDRVNIQYF. The rearrangement joins TRBV18 to TRBJ2-4; possibly TRBD1 for D (7 bases). The CDR3 spans 15 residues. Germline V gene data show CDR1 as KGHSH and CDR2 as LQKENI. With 2 bases removed from V and 6 bases from J, the gap between germline ends came to 14 bases. Full variable domain (remainder filled in from reference TRBV18 and TRBJ2-4): NAGVMQNPRHLVRRRGQEARLRCSPMKGHSHVYWYRQLPEEGLKFMVYLQKENIIDESGMPKERFSAEFPKEGPSILRIQQVVRGDSAAYFCASSPWGDRVNIQYFGAGTRLSVL.

Many counts were recorded for this clonotype. J is TRBJ1-3 and V is TRBV12-3 or TRBV12-4; D is possibly TRBD1 (5 bases). Trimming left V 6 bases short and J 0 bases short, with 12 bases between. CDR3 length equals 15 residues. The CDR3 here is CASRETVSSGNTIYF. DNA of the CDR3: TGTGCCAGCAGAGAGACAGTGAGCTCTGGAAACACCATATATTTT.

There are many counts of this clonotype. This chain links TRBV11-3 with TRBJ2-7; a possible D gene is TRBD1 (7 bases). CDR3 length: 13 residues. Trimming stripped 7 bases from V and 5 bases from J, with 15 bases between. CDR1 SGHNT and CDR2 YENEEA come from the germline V gene. The CDR3 here is CASTIDREDEQYF. The CDR3 nucleotides are TGTGCCAGCACCATCGACAGGGAGGACGAGCAGTACTTC.

A few counts support this clonotype. The J gene is TRBJ1-1, the V gene TRBV29-1, with 9 bases that match TRBD1. This CDR3 contains 13 residues. Germline V gives CDR1 SQVTM, CDR2 ANQGSEA. V trimming: 4 bases; J trimming: 4 bases; junction bases outside the gene matches: 4. The chain's CDR3 is CSVGGTGITEAFF. CDR3 in DNA: TGCAGCGTTGGGGGGACAGGGATCACTGAAGCTTTCTTT. Drawing the rest from reference TRBV29-1 and TRBJ1-1, the complete variable domain is SAVISQKPSRDICQRGTSLTIQCQVDSQVTMMFWYRQQPGQSLTLIATANQGSEATYESGFVIDKFPISRPNLTFSTLTVSNMSPEDSSIYLCSVGGTGITEAFFGQGTRLTVV.

Comment on this clonotype: One end of the junction is discordant with germline, which a read error may explain. The rearrangement joins TRBV3-1 to TRBJ2-3; 8 bases align to TRBD2. The CDR3 loop spans 15 amino acids. Germline CDR1 is LGHDT and CDR2 is YNNKEL (reference sequence). The CDR3 DNA reads TGTGCCGGCAGCCCTACGGGAGGGACCGCAGATACGCAGTATTTT. Its protein is CAGSPTGGTADTQYF.

The rearrangement joins TRBV30 to TRBJ2-6; 8 positions agree with TRBD1. V shed 7 bases, J shed 0 bases, and the junction held 11 bases outside the gene matches. CDR1 and CDR2 from the germline V gene are GTSNPN and SVGIG (reference sequence). The CDR3 is 17 residues long. The CDR3: CAFGTGLLSSGANVLTF. Written as DNA, the CDR3 is TGTGCCTTCGGGACAGGCCTCCTAAGCTCTGGGGCCAACGTCCTGACTTTC.

This clonotype occurred many times. The chain is built from TRBV12-5 and TRBJ2-1; 12 bases match TRBD2. Germline CDR1 reads LGHNT; CDR2 reads FRNRAP. V lost 0 bases to trimming and J lost 2 bases; unmatched junction nucleotides: 14. The CDR3 has 21 amino acids. Here the CDR3 reads CASGLVPGQGTSGPTYNEQFF. The CDR3 DNA reads TGTGCTAGTGGTTTGGTACCGGGACAAGGGACTAGCGGGCCGACCTACAATGAGCAGTTCTTC.

This clonotype was counted between two and nine times. The chain couples TRBV29-1 to TRBJ1-3, with no clear D. CDR3 length: 14 residues. Germline CDR1 reads SQVTM; CDR2 reads ANQGSEA. Between the trimmed V and J ends, which lost 6 bases and 0 bases, there was a span of 12 bases. DNA for the CDR3: TGCAGCGTCGGCGTCCCCAGCTCTGGAAACACCATATATTTT. It specifies CSVGVPSSGNTIYF.

This clonotype has only a few counts. The rearrangement uses TRBV29-1 and TRBJ1-1; the D gene is possibly TRBD1 (5 bases). The CDR3 is 13 residues long. Trimming removed 1 base at V and 4 bases at J, with 10 bases between. Germline V CDR1 and CDR2: SQVTM, ANQGSEA. The CDR3: CSVEGGSRTEAFF. The CDR3 coding sequence is TGCAGCGTTGAAGGGGGGTCGCGCACTGAAGCTTTCTTT.

At least ten counts were recorded for this clonotype. One end of the junction does not line up with germline, which may come from a read error. V and J are TRBV28 and TRBJ2-1, with 9 bases that match TRBD1. The CDR3 contains 15 residues. Germline loops: CDR1 MDHEN, CDR2 SYDVKM. CDR3 sequence reads: CASSRTGVSHNEQFF. In DNA, the CDR3 is TGTGCCAGCAGTCGGACAGGGGTCTCCCACAATGAGCAGTTCTTC.

There are many counts of this clonotype. The rearrangement joins TRBV7-2 to TRBJ2-5, with D uncertain. Germline V gene sequence: CDR1 SGHTA, CDR2 FQGNSA. The CDR3 covers 11 residues. Trimming left V 7 bases short and J 3 bases short, with 6 bases between. CDR3 residues: CASTLEETQYF. CDR3 nucleotide sequence: TGTGCCAGCACTCTTGAAGAGACCCAGTACTTC.

This clonotype was found a few times. The genes are TRBV15 and TRBJ1-4; the D is unclear. The CDR3 spans 15 residues. Trimming shortened V by 3 bases and J by 8 bases, and 16 bases separated the two germline ends. Germline CDR1 is LNHNV and CDR2 is YYDKDF (reference sequence). The CDR3 DNA reads as TGTGCCACCAGCAGCCCCAAACGTCCCGGGGAAAAACTGTTTTTT. The encoded protein is CATSSPKRPGEKLFF.

The V call is TRBV7-3, the J call TRBJ2-3; possible D gene TRBD1, 6 bases. The length of the CDR3 is 15 residues. V was shortened by 3 bases and J by 2 bases, with 12 bases between the two germline ends. The germline V gene has CDR1 SGHTA and CDR2 FQGTGA. The CDR3 DNA reads TGTGCCAGCAGCTTCATCGGGACAACCACAGATACGCAGTATTTT. Translated: CASSFIGTTTDTQYF.

This clonotype has only a few counts. The chain employs TRBV28 and TRBJ2-7; 9 bases are a match to TRBD2. CDR3 length equals 15 residues. CDR1 is MDHEN, CDR2 SYDVKM, per germline. V shed 2 bases, J shed 4 bases, and the junction held 6 bases outside the gene matches. The CDR3 DNA follows: TGTGCCAGCAGTTTAAAAGTAGCGGGGGTATACGAGCAGTACTTC. Its translation is CASSLKVAGVYEQYF.

The chain is built from TRBV5-1 and TRBJ1-4, with TRBD1 matching over 11 bases. Trimming at V came to 9 bases and at J to 7 bases, leaving 5 bases not matched to a gene. Germline CDR1 SGHRS, CDR2 YFSETQ. The CDR3 is made up of 13 amino acids. The CDR3, as DNA: TGCGCCACCAACGGACAGGGGGCTGAAAAACTGTTTTTT. This codes for CATNGQGAEKLFF.

V is TRBV20-1 and J is TRBJ2-1; D might be TRBD1 (6 bases). Germline V gene data show CDR1 as DFQATT and CDR2 as SNEGSKA (reference sequence). The CDR3 has 12 residues. Trimming stripped 6 bases from V and 7 bases from J, with 13 bases between. For the CDR3, the DNA is TGCAGTGCCTCCGGGACATTTAATGAGCAGTTCTTC. It translates to CSASGTFNEQFF.